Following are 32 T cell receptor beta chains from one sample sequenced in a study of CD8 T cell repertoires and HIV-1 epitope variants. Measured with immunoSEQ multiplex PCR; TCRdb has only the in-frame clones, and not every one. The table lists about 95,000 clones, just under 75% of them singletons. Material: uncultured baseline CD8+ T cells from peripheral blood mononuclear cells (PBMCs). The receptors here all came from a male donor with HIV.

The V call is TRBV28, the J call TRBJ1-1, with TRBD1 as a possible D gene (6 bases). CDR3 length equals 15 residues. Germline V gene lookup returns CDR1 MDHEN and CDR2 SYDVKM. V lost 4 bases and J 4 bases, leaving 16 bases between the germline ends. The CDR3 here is CASSYGTLGGTEAFF. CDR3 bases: TGTGCCAGCAGTTATGGGACCCTAGGGGGCACTGAAGCTTTCTTT.

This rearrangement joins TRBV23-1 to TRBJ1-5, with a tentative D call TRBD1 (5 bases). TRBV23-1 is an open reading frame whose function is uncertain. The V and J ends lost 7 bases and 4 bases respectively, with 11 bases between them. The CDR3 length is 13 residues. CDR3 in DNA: TGCGCCAGCACTAGACAGCATAATCAGCCCCAGCATTTT. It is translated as CASTRQHNQPQHF.

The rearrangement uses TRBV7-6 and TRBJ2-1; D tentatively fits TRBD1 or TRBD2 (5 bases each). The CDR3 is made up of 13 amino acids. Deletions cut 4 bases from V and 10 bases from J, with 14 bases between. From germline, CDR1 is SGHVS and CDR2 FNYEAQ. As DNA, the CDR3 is TGTGCCAGCAGCTCCCCCCGGGGACGAGAGCAGTTCTTC. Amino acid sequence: CASSSPRGREQFF.

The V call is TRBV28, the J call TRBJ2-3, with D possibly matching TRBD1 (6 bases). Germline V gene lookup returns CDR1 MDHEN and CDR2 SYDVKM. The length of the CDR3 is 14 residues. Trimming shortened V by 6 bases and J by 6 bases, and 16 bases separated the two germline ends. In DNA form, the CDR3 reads TGTGCCAGCAGACTAGGGACACATGTTGATACGCAGTATTTT. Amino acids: CASRLGTHVDTQYF.

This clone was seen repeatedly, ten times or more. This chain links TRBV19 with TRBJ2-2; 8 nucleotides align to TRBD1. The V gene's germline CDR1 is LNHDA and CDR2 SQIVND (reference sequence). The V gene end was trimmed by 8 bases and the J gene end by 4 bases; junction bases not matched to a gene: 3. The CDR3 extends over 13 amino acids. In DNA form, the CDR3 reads TGTGCCAGTCAGGGGGCGGTCACCGGGGAGCTGTTTTTT. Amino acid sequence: CASQGAVTGELFF.

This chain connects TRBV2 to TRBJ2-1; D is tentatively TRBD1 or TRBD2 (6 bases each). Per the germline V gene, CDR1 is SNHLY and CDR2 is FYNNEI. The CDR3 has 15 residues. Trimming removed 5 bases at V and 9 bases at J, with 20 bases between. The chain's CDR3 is CASSFGGFAEREQFF. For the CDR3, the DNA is TGTGCCAGCAGTTTCGGGGGCTTTGCGGAACGTGAGCAGTTCTTC.

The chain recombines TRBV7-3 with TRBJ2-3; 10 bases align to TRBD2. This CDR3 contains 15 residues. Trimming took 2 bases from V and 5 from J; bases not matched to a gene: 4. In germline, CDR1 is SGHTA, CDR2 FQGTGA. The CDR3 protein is CASSLGTSVEDTQYF. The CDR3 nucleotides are TGTGCCAGCAGCTTAGGGACTAGCGTGGAAGATACGCAGTATTTT. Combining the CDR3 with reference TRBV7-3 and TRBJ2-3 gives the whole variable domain GAGVSQTPSNKVTEKGKYVELRCDPISGHTALYWYRQSLGQGPEFLIYFQGTGAADDSGLPNDRFFAVRPEGSVSTLKIQRTERGDSAVYLCASSLGTSVEDTQYFGPGTRLTVL.

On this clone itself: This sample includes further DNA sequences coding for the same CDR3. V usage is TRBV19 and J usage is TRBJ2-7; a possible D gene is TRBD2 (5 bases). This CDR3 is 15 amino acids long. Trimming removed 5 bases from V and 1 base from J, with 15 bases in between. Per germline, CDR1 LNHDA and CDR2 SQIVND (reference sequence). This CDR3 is CASSSRDPGSYEQYF. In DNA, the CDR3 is TGTGCCAGTAGTTCCCGGGATCCAGGATCCTACGAGCAGTACTTC. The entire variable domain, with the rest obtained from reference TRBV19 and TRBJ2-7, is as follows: DGGITQSPKYLFRKEGQNVTLSCEQNLNHDAMYWYRQDPGQGLRLIYYSQIVNDFQKGDIAEGYSVSREKKESFPLTVTSAQKNPTAFYLCASSSRDPGSYEQYFGPGTRLTVT.

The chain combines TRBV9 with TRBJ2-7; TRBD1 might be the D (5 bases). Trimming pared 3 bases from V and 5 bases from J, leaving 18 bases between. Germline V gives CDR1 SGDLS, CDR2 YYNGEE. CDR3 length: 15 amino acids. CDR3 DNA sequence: TGTGCCAGCAGCGCACTTGGGGCAGGGATGCACGAGCAGTACTTC. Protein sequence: CASSALGAGMHEQYF.

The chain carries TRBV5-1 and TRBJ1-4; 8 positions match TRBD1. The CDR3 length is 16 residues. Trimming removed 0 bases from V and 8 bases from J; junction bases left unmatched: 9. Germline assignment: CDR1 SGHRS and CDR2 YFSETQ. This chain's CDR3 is CASSLAVQGEGEKLFF. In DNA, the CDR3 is TGCGCCAGCAGCTTGGCGGTACAGGGGGAAGGAGAAAAACTGTTTTTT.

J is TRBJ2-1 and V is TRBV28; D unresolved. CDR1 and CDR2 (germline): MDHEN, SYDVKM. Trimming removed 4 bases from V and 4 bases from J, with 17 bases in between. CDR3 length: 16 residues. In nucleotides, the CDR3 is TGTGCCAGCAGTTCACAAGGCCCAAGTGCTTACAATGAGCAGTTCTTC. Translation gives CASSSQGPSAYNEQFF.

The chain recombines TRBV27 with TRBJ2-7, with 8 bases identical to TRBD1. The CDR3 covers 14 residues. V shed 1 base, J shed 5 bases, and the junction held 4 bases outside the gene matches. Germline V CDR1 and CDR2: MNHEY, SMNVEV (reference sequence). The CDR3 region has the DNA TGTGCCAGCAGTTTATGGACAGGGTCCCACGAGCAGTACTTC. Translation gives CASSLWTGSHEQYF.

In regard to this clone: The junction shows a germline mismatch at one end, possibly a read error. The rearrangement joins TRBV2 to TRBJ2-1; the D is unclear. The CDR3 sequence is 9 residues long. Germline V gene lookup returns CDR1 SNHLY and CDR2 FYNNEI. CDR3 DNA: TGTGCCAGCAGTGATCCAACCCTCTTC. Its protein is CASSDPTLF.

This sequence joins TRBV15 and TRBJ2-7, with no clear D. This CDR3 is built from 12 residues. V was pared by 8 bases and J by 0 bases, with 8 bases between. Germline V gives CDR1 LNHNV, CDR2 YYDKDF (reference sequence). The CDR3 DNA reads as TGTGCCACCGAGATGAGCTCCTACGAGCAGTACTTC. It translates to CATEMSSYEQYF. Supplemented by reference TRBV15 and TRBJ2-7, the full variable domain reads DAMVIQNPRYQVTQFGKPVTLSCSQTLNHNVMYWYQQKSSQAPKLLFHYYDKDFNNEADTPDNFQSRRPNTSFCFLDIRSPGLGDTAMYLCATEMSSYEQYFGPGTRLTVT.

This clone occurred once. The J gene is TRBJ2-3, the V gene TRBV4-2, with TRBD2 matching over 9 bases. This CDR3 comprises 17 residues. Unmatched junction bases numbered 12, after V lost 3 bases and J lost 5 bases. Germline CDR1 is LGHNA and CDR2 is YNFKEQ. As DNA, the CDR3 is TGTGCCAGCAGCCAGGAGTCTTTGACTAGCGGAAAAGATACGCAGTATTTT. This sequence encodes CASSQESLTSGKDTQYF.

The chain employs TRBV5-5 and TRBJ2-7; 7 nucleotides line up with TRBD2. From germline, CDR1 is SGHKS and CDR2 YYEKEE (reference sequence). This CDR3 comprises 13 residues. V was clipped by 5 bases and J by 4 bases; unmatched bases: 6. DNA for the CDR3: TGTGCCAGCAGTCGGGGGGTTGGATACGAGCAGTACTTC. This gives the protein CASSRGVGYEQYF.

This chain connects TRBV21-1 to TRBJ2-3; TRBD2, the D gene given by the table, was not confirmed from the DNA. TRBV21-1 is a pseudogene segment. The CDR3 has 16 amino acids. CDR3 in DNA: TGTGCCAGCAGCAAAGCGAAGAAAACCTACACAGATACGCAGTATTTT. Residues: CASSKAKKTYTDTQYF.

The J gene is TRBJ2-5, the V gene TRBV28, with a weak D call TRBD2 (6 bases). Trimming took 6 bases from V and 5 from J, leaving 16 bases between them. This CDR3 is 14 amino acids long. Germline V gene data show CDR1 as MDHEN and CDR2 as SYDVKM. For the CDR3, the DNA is TGTGCCAGCAGCACTCGTAGGAGGGACGAGACCCAGTACTTC. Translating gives CASSTRRRDETQYF.

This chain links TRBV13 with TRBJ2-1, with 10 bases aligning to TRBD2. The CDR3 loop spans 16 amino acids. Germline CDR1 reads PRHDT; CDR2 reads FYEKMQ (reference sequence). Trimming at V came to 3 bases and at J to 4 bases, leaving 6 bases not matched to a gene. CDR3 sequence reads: CASSFQRGGRYNEQFF. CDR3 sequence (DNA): TGTGCCAGCAGCTTCCAGCGGGGGGGGAGATACAATGAGCAGTTCTTC.

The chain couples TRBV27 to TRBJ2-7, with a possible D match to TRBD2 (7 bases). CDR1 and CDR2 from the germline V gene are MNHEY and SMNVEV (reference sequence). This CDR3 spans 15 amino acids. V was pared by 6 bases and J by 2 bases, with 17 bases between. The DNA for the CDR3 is TGTGCCAGCAGGGGGTACGGGGGGCCCGCCTACGAGCAGTACTTC. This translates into CASRGYGGPAYEQYF.

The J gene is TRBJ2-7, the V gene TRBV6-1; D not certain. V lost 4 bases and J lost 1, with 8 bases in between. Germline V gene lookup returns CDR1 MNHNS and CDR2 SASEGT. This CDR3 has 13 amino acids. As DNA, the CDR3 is TGTGCCAGCAGTGCGTCCGGATCCTACGAGCAGTACTTC. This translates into CASSASGSYEQYF.

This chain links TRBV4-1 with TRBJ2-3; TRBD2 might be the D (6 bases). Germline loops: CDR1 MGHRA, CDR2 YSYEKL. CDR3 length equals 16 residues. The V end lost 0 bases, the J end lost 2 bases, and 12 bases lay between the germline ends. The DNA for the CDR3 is TGCGCCAGCAGCCAAGATGAGGCTAGCGACACAGATACGCAGTATTTT. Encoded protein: CASSQDEASDTDTQYF.

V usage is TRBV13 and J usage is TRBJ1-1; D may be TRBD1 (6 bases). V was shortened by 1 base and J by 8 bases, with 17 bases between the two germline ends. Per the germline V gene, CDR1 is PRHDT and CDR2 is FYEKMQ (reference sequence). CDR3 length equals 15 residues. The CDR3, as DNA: TGTGCCAGCAGCTTAGAGGCCGTCAGGGGCCTCGAAGCTTTCTTT. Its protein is CASSLEAVRGLEAFF.

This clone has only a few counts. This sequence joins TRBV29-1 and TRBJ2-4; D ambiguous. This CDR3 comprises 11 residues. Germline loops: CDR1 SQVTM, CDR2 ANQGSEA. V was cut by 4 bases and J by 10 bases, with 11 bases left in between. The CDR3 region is CSVVSNPIQYF. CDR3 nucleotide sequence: TGCAGCGTTGTTTCCAACCCGATTCAGTACTTC.

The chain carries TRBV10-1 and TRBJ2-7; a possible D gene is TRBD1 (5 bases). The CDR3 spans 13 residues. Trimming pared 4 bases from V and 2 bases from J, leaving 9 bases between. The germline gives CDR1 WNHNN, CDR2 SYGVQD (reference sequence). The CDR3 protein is CASSGRAAYEQYF. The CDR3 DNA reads TGCGCCAGCAGTGGCAGGGCGGCCTACGAGCAGTACTTC.

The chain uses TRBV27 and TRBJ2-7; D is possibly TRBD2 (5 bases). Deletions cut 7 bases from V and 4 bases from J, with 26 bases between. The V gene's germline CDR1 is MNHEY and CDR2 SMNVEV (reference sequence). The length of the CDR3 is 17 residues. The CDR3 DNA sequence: TGTGCCAGCACTCCCGAGGCCCCCCGAGGGTCAGGATACGAGCAGTACTTC. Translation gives CASTPEAPRGSGYEQYF.

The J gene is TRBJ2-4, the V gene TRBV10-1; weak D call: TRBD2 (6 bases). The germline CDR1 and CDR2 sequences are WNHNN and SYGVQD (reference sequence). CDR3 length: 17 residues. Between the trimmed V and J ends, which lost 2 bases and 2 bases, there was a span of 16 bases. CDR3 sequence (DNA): TGCGCCAGCAGTGAGGCGGGGATGGTCGTATCCAAAAACATTCAGTACTTC. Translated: CASSEAGMVVSKNIQYF.

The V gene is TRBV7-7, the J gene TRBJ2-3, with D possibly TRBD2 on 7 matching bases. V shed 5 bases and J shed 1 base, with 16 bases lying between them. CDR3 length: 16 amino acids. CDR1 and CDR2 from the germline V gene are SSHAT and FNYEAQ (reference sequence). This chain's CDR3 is CASSPTAGARTDTQYF. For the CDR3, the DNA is TGTGCCAGCAGCCCCACTGCGGGGGCCCGCACAGATACGCAGTATTTT.

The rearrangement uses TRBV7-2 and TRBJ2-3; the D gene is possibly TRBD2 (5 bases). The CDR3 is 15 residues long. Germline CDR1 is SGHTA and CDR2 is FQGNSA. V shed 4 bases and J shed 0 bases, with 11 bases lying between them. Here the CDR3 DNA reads TGTGCCAGCAGCTCTAGCCGGGGAAGCACAGATACGCAGTATTTT. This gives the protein CASSSSRGSTDTQYF.

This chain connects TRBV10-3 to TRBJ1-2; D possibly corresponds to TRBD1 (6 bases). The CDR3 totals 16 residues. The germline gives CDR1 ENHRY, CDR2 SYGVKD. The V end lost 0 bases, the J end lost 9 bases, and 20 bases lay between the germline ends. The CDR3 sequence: CAISESGGRLGSSYTF. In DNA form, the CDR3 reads TGTGCCATCAGTGAGTCAGGGGGACGCCTAGGGAGCAGCTACACCTTC.

The CDR3 coding sequence is TGCGCCAGCAGCATTATTCAGGGCAATAACTATGGCTACACCTTC. Translation: CASSIIQGNNYGYTF. This rearrangement joins TRBV5-1 to TRBJ1-2; TRBD1 might be the D (5 bases). Trimming removed 4 bases at V and 1 base at J, with 14 bases between. Germline V gene lookup returns CDR1 SGHRS and CDR2 YFSETQ. The CDR3 spans 15 residues. The full variable domain, its missing parts supplied by reference TRBV5-1 and TRBJ1-2, is KAGVTQTPRYLIKTRGQQVTLSCSPISGHRSVSWYQQTPGQGLQFLFEYFSETQRNKGNFPGRFSGRQFSNSRSEMNVSTLELGDSALYLCASSIIQGNNYGYTFGSGTRLTVV.

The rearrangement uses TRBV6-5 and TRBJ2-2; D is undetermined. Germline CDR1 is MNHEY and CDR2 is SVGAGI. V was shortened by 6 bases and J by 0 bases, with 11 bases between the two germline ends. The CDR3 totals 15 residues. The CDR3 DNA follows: TGTGCCAGCAGCCCTCCCGGGTCGAACACCGGGGAGCTGTTTTTT. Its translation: CASSPPGSNTGELFF.